Below, one T cell receptor beta chain is given with its context. A few counts support this clone. Its specific antigen is unknown. Per-base qualities were not stored, and no clone one base away is much larger. This sample was taken from a study of cytomegalovirus exposure and HLA in healthy donors (dated by TCRdb to about 2017). In terms of the full investigation: An earlier analysis of some 600 of the donors reported 250 to 350 Gb of sequence data and 95 million to 120 million unique TCR beta sequences obtained from about 200 million T cells. Roughly 300 gigabases of sequencing data and roughly 80 million unique TCR sequences made up an early release that covered around 640 HLA-typed donors. Of the roughly 410 genotyped donors, 65% to 90% were placed in the genetic ancestry cluster associated with self-reported Caucasian donors. The aim of the study was to test whether cataloging public T cell receptors could identify signatures of past pathogen exposure. The study profiled the T cell repertoires of around 700 subjects by immunosequencing and related them to cytomegalovirus serostatus. In addition to the first cohort of 666 subjects, a separate validation cohort of approximately 130 different subjects was used. To predict cytomegalovirus infection status, the study combined high-throughput TCR immunosequencing, statistical association of individual TCRs with disease status, and machine learning. To study patterns of TCR occurrence, a later analysis re-analyzed previously published TCR beta repertoires from several hundred donors and added high-resolution HLA genotyping. Rather than drawing on any new phenotypic data, the later analysis identified candidate immune exposures from TCR beta sequences and the way those sequences occurred across donors. In an earlier analysis of 587 of the donors, high-throughput TCR beta sequencing was used to judge whether each TCR beta V gene segment behaved as functional or pseudogenic. Donor age, sex, ethnicity and CMV serostatus were compiled together with the repertoire data. In a later genetic analysis, genome-wide SNP genotypes for about three fifths of the roughly 670 donors were used, and that subset was treated as a discovery cohort. All discovery cohort repertoires had been generated using a single sequencing platform. Class I and class II HLA loci were covered by the typing at four-digit resolution. Typing coverage varied by locus: about 620-640 donors for A, B, C, DRB1 and DQB1; approximately 560 for DQA1; over 600 for DPA1; roughly 450 for DPB1. About five DR-DQ haplotypes were treated as single units for association and clustering because of strong linkage in the cohort. Among roughly 400 genotyped donors of the cohort, an average of approximately 220,000 unique TCR beta nucleotide sequences was sequenced per donor, of which about 19% were non-productive.

Library construction relied on the immunoSEQ multiplex PCR assay. The multiplex PCR relied on a mix of 60 forward primers for TCR Vbeta segments and 13 reverse primers for TCR Jbeta segments. The CDR3 region of rearranged TCR beta genes was amplified from genomic DNA by a multiplex PCR assay. On the Illumina HiSeq System, the amplified TCR beta libraries were sequenced as 87-base-pair reads. Processing in the source paper ran as follows. Across the 670 or so repertoires, a later analysis counted roughly 84 million unique TCR beta chains, roughly 11 million of which were shared by at least two donors. A nearest-neighbor algorithm error-corrected the raw reads and collapsed the reads into unique sequences, merging closely related sequences to remove PCR and sequencing errors. Alignment of CDR3 sequences to IMGT reference sequences was used to assign V, D and J gene segments. For a sequence to be retained, a match of at least six nucleotides to both a V gene segment and a J gene segment was required. A rearrangement counted as productive if the CDR3 had no stop codons and remained in frame with V and J, and every other rearrangement counted as non-productive. Following IMGT convention, CDR3 was defined as the stretch from the second conserved V-encoded cysteine to the conserved J-encoded phenylalanine. The earlier analysis of roughly 590 of the donors excluded sequences that lacked an unambiguous match to a single V gene segment. In an earlier analysis of 587 of the donors, V segments were called functional above 56.7% productive rearrangements and were called segregating when the between-donor standard deviation exceeded 5%. A statistical classification framework was built for diagnosing cytomegalovirus status from the catalog of TCR beta chain sequences. V and J gene assignment, in a later analysis, came from comparing TCR nucleotide sequences with IMGT/GENE-DB human TR gene sequences. In a later analysis, CDR3 sequences and most-parsimonious VDJ recombination scenarios were assigned using the TCRdist pipeline. In a later analysis, every TCR beta chain was defined by the combination of its CDR3 amino acid sequence and its V-gene family, and reads without a unique V-gene family were dropped. In a later analysis, 550 to 650 highly shared, low-generation-probability nucleotide sequences were removed to address suspected cross-contamination and a sequencing artifact. For each public chain, a later analysis derived a clonal expansion index from normalized ranks of inferred template counts within each repertoire. A later analysis computed generation probabilities with a VDJ recombination model fitted to out-of-frame rearrangements, and checked the results against IGoR. In a later analysis, hypergeometric tests were used to score TCR-TCR, TCR-HLA and TCR-CMV co-occurrence, with a repertoire-size bias correction applied to TCR pairs. To estimate false discovery rates, a later analysis permuted the HLA or CMV assignments 20 times. In a later analysis, co-occurring TCRs were grouped with DBSCAN, and TCRdist sequence similarity was added when clustering was performed within HLA-allele-positive subsets. Repertoires with fewer than 30,000 or more than 120,000 public chains were left out of co-occurrence clustering, as were five repertoires with anomalous nucleotide sharing. TCRdb stores this immuneACCESS table with in-frame sequences only. Part of the clones is absent; in the studies checked, under half of the shortfall reflects unresolved V genes, and no reason is known for the rest. V and J calls and clone size follow that table, whereas D and trimming were derived from the DNA. Present in this sample are over 100,000 clones, around 9% of which were seen just once. The biggest ten clones account for about 5.5% of the sample.

Study-level results and caveats: In both the original and validation cohorts, the classifier was reported to diagnose cytomegalovirus status with high specificity and sensitivity. Compared with the 666-donor mean, donors in an Asian-associated ancestry cluster had fewer N-insertions in productive TCRs, according to a later genetic analysis. When HLA alleles, especially DR and DQ, strongly co-occurred, TCR associations were difficult to assign to individual alleles. Most CMV-associated TCR beta chains appeared to be HLA-restricted in a later analysis, and the HLA associations seemed to be driven largely by CMV exposure. In a later analysis, some 18,000 TCR beta sequences were associated with specific HLA alleles at a false discovery rate of 0.05. Linkage disequilibrium might explain the correlated functional status among segregating V segments, but an unknown experimental factor could not be ruled out. In vitro tests confirmed that three of the cytomegalovirus-associated TCR beta chains recognize cytomegalovirus antigens. The authors suggested that the approach could potentially be generalized to other disease states and immunological phenotypes. A later genetic analysis associated a missense DCLRE1C variant with V-gene and J-gene trimming of TCR beta chains, and an independent cohort replicated the association. Immune exposure information for the cohort was limited to CMV serostatus. In a later analysis, the rate of TCR association differed among HLA loci, with DRB1 alleles having the most associated TCRs and HLA-C alleles having the fewest. A total of fewer than 200 TCR beta chains were listed by the study as associated with cytomegalovirus. In a later analysis, HLA-associated TCR beta chains were found to be more clonally expanded and to have lower generation probabilities than equally common non-associated chains. In an earlier analysis of under 600 of the donors, most TCR beta V segments were observed in productive rearrangements about 87% or about 30% of the time, broadly matching IMGT annotations. While some public TCRs were present in many individuals, most TCR sequences turned up only very rarely across donors. The presence/absence analyses assumed that sequencing depth was roughly uniform across donors, and that assumption may not be true. HLA typing was unavailable for some donors at each locus, so association tests used only the typed subset. This cohort had only TCR beta chains sequenced, and the lack of alpha or paired-chain data limited which features could be detected. A further reported finding was that TCR beta sequences accurately predicted the HLA-A and HLA-B alleles for most subjects in the first cohort. A later analysis reported that several top co-occurrence clusters appeared linked to parvovirus B19, influenza, CMV and Epstein-Barr virus. Seventeen rarely observed V segments, including chromosome 9 orphons, were excluded from the earlier analysis of some 590 of the donors because counts were too low. A group of highly shared sequence variants was considered likely to be a technical artifact of the sequencing pipeline. Some IMGT-functional V segments, including TRBV6-2 and TRBV6-3, could not be told apart with the 87-base-pair reads, so those segments were excluded.

V is shortened by 2 bases, J by 2 bases, and the region joining them spans 9 bases. The CDR3, cysteine through phenylalanine, is 15 amino acids long. This entry keeps only the CDR3 DNA: 45 bases, framed from base 1. Sequences SGHAT (CDR1) and FQNNGV (CDR2) are obtained from the germline V gene. The cohort comprised under 700 healthy bone marrow donors. At the time of sampling, all cohort members were nominally healthy, though unrecorded immune exposures were likely present. The donor tested CMV seronegative and was one of the 352 seronegative cohort members. Each donor provided a peripheral blood sample, and peripheral blood mononuclear cells were used for TCR beta sequencing. Genomic DNA was extracted from the blood cell samples with the Qiagen DNeasy Blood Extraction Kit.

This chain joins TRBV11-2 to TRBJ2-2; perhaps TRBD2 is the D gene, with 5 bases matching. The sample comprised PBMCs. This sequence originates from a man aged 35 to 55 in good health and CMV-seronegative. The CDR3 amino acid sequence is: CASSLRGINTGELFF. The sequence in DNA is TGTGCCAGCAGCTTACGAGGGATAAACACCGGGGAGCTGTTTTTT.